What follows is one T cell receptor (beta chain) and its context. Its antigen is unidentified. The entry originates in a study of T cell responses to AZD1222 COVID-19 vaccine. Study-level results: Dominant CD4 TCR responses targeted spike regions 160-218 and 743-854. Every sample of the repertoires postdated the peak T cell response.

Generated by immunoSEQ multiplex PCR, the TCRdb table keeps only in-frame clones and is missing some. The table records 150,000 to 200,000 clones, 92% of them present only once. V lost 2 bases to trimming and J lost 4 bases, with 11 bases between them. The CDR3 totals 15 residues. CDR1 and CDR2 from the germline V gene are MNHNS and SASEGT. Material: peripheral blood, obtained 28 days after the second AZD1222 dose. This receptor was taken from an adult who received the AZD1222 COVID-19 vaccine. This chain uses TRBV6-1 with TRBJ1-4, with D unresolved. The CDR3 loop is CASSERAVGNEKLFF. CDR3 bases: TGTGCCAGCAGTGAACGGGCGGTCGGTAATGAAAAACTGTTTTTT.